The present T cell receptor beta chain was sequenced within a study of T cell changes during pregnancy in multiple sclerosis. V gave up 4 bases and J gave up 2 bases, with 12 bases separating them. Germline V CDR1 and CDR2: MGHDK, SYGVNS. This CDR3 comprises 15 residues. Profiled with immunoSEQ multiplex PCR; TCRdb holds only in-frame clones, not every one. The sample yields 75,000 to 95,000 clones, approximately 90% seen once. The clonotype comes from a female donor in good health, enrolled as a control in a pregnancy study. The J gene is TRBJ1-3, the V gene TRBV25-1; tentatively, D is TRBD1 (5 bases). The sample consisted of peripheral blood, taken in the first trimester of pregnancy. This chain's CDR3 is CASSAGQGAGNTIYF. CDR3 nucleotides: TGTGCCAGCAGTGCCGGCCAGGGTGCTGGAAACACCATATATTTT. The full variable domain, rest sourced from reference TRBV25-1 and TRBJ1-3, is EADIYQTPRYLVIGTGKKITLECSQTMGHDKMYWYQQDPGMELHLIHYSYGVNSTEKGDLSSESTVSRIRTEHFPLTLESARPSHTSQYLCASSAGQGAGNTIYFGEGSWLTVV.